The 30 T cell receptor beta chains below all came from one sample that was sequenced in a study of regulatory T cells in long-lasting Graves disease. Construction of TCR beta libraries relied on iRepertoire HTBI primers and on Arm-PCR targeting CDR3 regions. MiXCR, applied by TCRdb to the multiplex PCR reads, yields one record per CDR3 protein. Of over 500,000 distinct CDR3 sequences in the sample, approximately 15% were seen once. The time point denotes: newly diagnosed GD, antithyroid drugs for less than 3 months. PBMCs provided the RNA from which the TCR library was made. These data also formed part of another study, on T cells in Graves' hyperthyroidism and ophthalmopathy.

Sequencing was performed on peripheral blood mononuclear cells (PBMCs), taken at new diagnosis, from a patient treated with antithyroid drugs. Receptors were obtained from a young woman with Graves disease.

This clonotype was counted at least ten times. The chain uses TRBV27 and TRBJ1-5; no clear D gene. V lost 5 bases and J 6 bases, leaving 14 bases between the germline ends. This CDR3 has 14 amino acids. Germline CDR1 MNHEY, CDR2 SMNVEV (reference sequence). CDR3 loop: CASSPAGSTQPQHF. Here the CDR3 DNA reads TGTGCCAGCAGTCCGGCGGGGTCTACTCAGCCCCAGCATTTT.

This sequence joins TRBV24-1 and TRBJ1-6, with D maybe TRBD1 (5 bases). The germline V gene encodes CDR1 KGHDR and CDR2 SFDVKD. Between the trimmed V and J ends, which lost 1 base and 7 bases, there was a span of 19 bases. This CDR3 spans 18 amino acids. CDR3 in DNA: TGTGCCACCAGTGATTTAGGCGTTTTTGGCAGGGTAAATTCACCCCTCCACTTT. Its protein product is CATSDLGVFGRVNSPLHF.

The V call is TRBV19, the J call TRBJ2-2; a weak D match, TRBD2 (5 bases). The CDR3 is 13 amino acids. The germline V and J ends were trimmed by 8 bases and 8 bases, with 15 bases remaining between them. Germline assignment: CDR1 LNHDA and CDR2 SQIVND (reference sequence). The CDR3 nucleotides are TGTGCCAGTGGAGGACGGGGTCTAGGGGAGCTGTTTTTT. This encodes CASGGRGLGELFF.

This clonotype was found a few times. CDR3 loop: CAISEPGQEAFF. CDR3 bases: TGTGCCATCAGTGAGCCGGGACAGGAAGCTTTCTTT. The rearrangement uses TRBV10-3 and TRBJ1-1, with 7 bases lining up with TRBD1. Germline-derived CDR1 and CDR2 are ENHRY and SYGVKD. Trimming took 2 bases from V and 8 from J; bases not matched to a gene: 2. The CDR3 length is 12 residues.

A few counts support this clonotype. The V and J genes are TRBV28 and TRBJ1-1; D unclear. In germline, CDR1 is MDHEN, CDR2 SYDVKM. The length of the CDR3 is 15 residues. The V end was cut by 5 bases, the J end by 0 bases, with 13 bases between. CDR3 in amino acids: CASSPARGLNTEAFF. CDR3 nucleotides: TGTGCCAGCAGTCCCGCCCGAGGGCTGAACACTGAAGCTTTCTTT.

The chain couples TRBV4-2 to TRBJ2-1; 7 positions agree with TRBD2. There are 16 residues in the CDR3. With V trimmed by 0 bases and J by 7 bases, 9 bases remained unmatched. CDR1 and CDR2 from the germline V gene are LGHNA and YNFKEQ. The CDR3 DNA reads as TGTGCCAGCAGCCAAGAATGGGGCGGGAGCAGAAATGAGCAGTTCTTC. Its translation is CASSQEWGGSRNEQFF.

This chain links TRBV27 with TRBJ2-4, with 9 bases that match TRBD2. CDR1 and CDR2 from the germline V gene are MNHEY and SMNVEV (reference sequence). The CDR3 sequence is 17 residues long. With V trimmed by 3 bases and J by 2 bases, 8 bases remained unmatched. The CDR3 DNA is TGTGCCAGCAGTTTGAGGCTAGCGGGAAGTACCAAAAACATTCAGTACTTC. This encodes CASSLRLAGSTKNIQYF.

Only a few counts were recorded for this clonotype. This chain joins TRBV5-4 and TRBJ2-3, with a possible D match to TRBD2 (5 bases). V was shortened by 4 bases and J by 5 bases, with 17 bases between the two germline ends. The CDR3 spans 15 residues. Germline assignment: CDR1 SGHNT and CDR2 YYREEE (reference sequence). As DNA, the CDR3 is TGTGCCAGCAGCCCCGTCGCGGGCATCGGAGATACGCAGTATTTT. Translating it yields CASSPVAGIGDTQYF.

A few counts support this clonotype. The CDR3 loop is CASRRRQKETQYF. In DNA form, the CDR3 reads TGTGCCAGCAGAAGGAGACAGAAAGAGACCCAGTACTTC. The chain combines TRBV6-1 with TRBJ2-5, with a tentative D call TRBD1 (5 bases). V was pared by 6 bases and J by 3 bases, with 11 bases between. The CDR3 has 13 amino acids. The V gene's germline CDR1 is MNHNS and CDR2 SASEGT.

This clonotype appeared a few times. The chain has TRBV6-2 or TRBV6-3 and TRBJ2-1, with 8 bases fitting TRBD1. Germline trimming cut 6 bases from V and 6 bases from J; bases unmatched to any gene: 7. CDR3 length: 14 residues. Germline V lookup: CDR1 MNHEY, CDR2 SVGEGT. CDR3 in DNA: TGTGCCAGCAGCAACAGACAGGGGCTCAATGAGCAGTTCTTC. Its translation is CASSNRQGLNEQFF.

Comment on this clonotype: This may come from a read error, since a much larger clone is one base off. V and J are TRBV24-1 and TRBJ2-3; D may be TRBD1 or TRBD2 (5 bases each). Germline lookup yields CDR1 KGHDR and CDR2 SFDVKD. The CDR3 is made up of 14 amino acids. In nucleotides, the CDR3 is TGTGCCACCGGTGATTCGAGGGGCGTAGATACGCAGTATTTT. Amino acids: CATGDSRGVDTQYF.

With respect to this clonotype: A read error is possible here, since a much larger clone lies one base away. The CDR3 nucleotides read TGTGCCAGCAGCTCCGCGGACACAGATACGCAGTATTTT. It encodes CASSSADTDTQYF. V is TRBV4-2 and J is TRBJ2-3; D is uncertain. Trimming stripped 5 bases from V and 2 bases from J, with 8 bases between. CDR1 is LGHNA and CDR2 is YNFKEQ in the germline V gene. There are 13 residues in the CDR3.

This clonotype was recorded many times. This chain uses TRBV7-9 with TRBJ2-1; TRBD2 agrees at 7 bases. The CDR3 has 11 residues. J gave up 15 bases and V 5 bases, and 7 bases lay outside the gene matches. Germline V lookup: CDR1 SEHNR, CDR2 FQNEAQ (reference sequence). CDR3: CASSPGTIPFF. The CDR3 nucleotides are TGTGCCAGCAGCCCTGGGACTATCCCGTTCTTC.

The chain is built from TRBV10-2 and TRBJ2-7; the match to TRBD1 covers 9 bases. The CDR3 is 13 residues long. The germline V gene encodes CDR1 WSHSY and CDR2 SAAADI. Unmatched junction bases numbered 10, after V lost 7 bases and J lost 9 bases. In DNA, the CDR3 is TGCGCCAGCAAATCCGGACAGGGGCGGGGGCAGTACTTC. Its translation: CASKSGQGRGQYF.

This clonotype was picked up a small number of times. This chain uses TRBV10-3 with TRBJ2-1, with TRBD2 identical over 7 bases. Looked up from germline, CDR1 is ENHRY and CDR2 is SYGVKD. The CDR3 covers 16 residues. V lost 0 bases, J lost 3 bases, and 5 bases stayed unmatched. CDR3 residues: CAISESAGEGYNEQFF. The CDR3 DNA follows: TGTGCCATCAGTGAGTCGGCGGGGGAAGGCTACAATGAGCAGTTCTTC.

Many counts were recorded for this clonotype. This chain uses TRBV27 with TRBJ1-1, with D hard to call. This CDR3 is 16 amino acids long. V lost 5 bases to trimming and J lost 4 bases, with 20 bases between them. Looked up from germline, CDR1 is MNHEY and CDR2 is SMNVEV (reference sequence). CDR3 region: CASSAPGPEVGTEAFF. Here the CDR3 DNA reads TGTGCCAGCAGTGCCCCCGGCCCCGAGGTGGGCACTGAAGCTTTCTTT.

The rearrangement uses TRBV20-1 and TRBJ2-1; maybe TRBD2 (5 bases). Germline V CDR1 and CDR2: DFQATT, SNEGSKA (reference sequence). CDR3 length equals 14 residues. V lost 5 bases, J lost 10 bases, and 21 bases lay in between. CDR3 region: CSARGYSAYYEQFF. Written as DNA, the CDR3 is TGCAGTGCTCGAGGATATAGCGCCTACTACGAGCAGTTCTTC.

This clonotype was recorded many times. The V call is TRBV28, the J call TRBJ1-5; possibly TRBD1 for D (5 bases). The CDR3 loop spans 15 amino acids. Between the trimmed V and J ends, which lost 2 bases and 3 bases, there was a span of 11 bases. Germline V gene data show CDR1 as MDHEN and CDR2 as SYDVKM. The CDR3 protein is CASSLVSGTNQPQHF. The DNA of the CDR3 is TGTGCCAGCAGTTTAGTATCAGGGACCAATCAGCCCCAGCATTTT.

The chain carries TRBV20-1 and TRBJ2-7; 7 positions match TRBD1. The CDR3 runs to 15 residues. Germline V gives CDR1 DFQATT, CDR2 SNEGSKA (reference sequence). The trim removed 2 bases at V and 2 bases at J, leaving 9 bases unmatched. CDR3 DNA sequence: TGCAGTGCTAGACCGACAGGGAGAAATCCCTACGAGCAGTACTTC. This sequence encodes CSARPTGRNPYEQYF.

In its sample, this clonotype was seen a few times. The rearrangement joins TRBV5-4 to TRBJ2-6; D remains ambiguous. The CDR3 is made up of 16 amino acids. Looked up from germline, CDR1 is SGHNT and CDR2 is YYREEE (reference sequence). The V and J ends lost 2 bases and 0 bases respectively, with 9 bases between them. Here the CDR3 DNA reads TGTGCCAGCAGCTTAACGCTGAGCTCTGGGGCCAACGTCCTGACTTTC. Translation: CASSLTLSSGANVLTF.

This clonotype has at least ten counts. As DNA, the CDR3 is TGTGCCAGCAGTTTTTTCCTTTTGAGCACTGAAGCTTTCTTT. It codes for CASSFFLLSTEAFF. The chain uses TRBV28 and TRBJ1-1; D is unresolved. The CDR3 runs 14 residues. The germline V gene has CDR1 MDHEN and CDR2 SYDVKM. The V gene lost 3 bases and the J gene lost 4 bases, with 12 bases spanning the gap. The whole variable domain, remainder taken from reference TRBV28 and TRBJ1-1, is DVKVTQSSRYLVKRTGEKVFLECVQDMDHENMFWYRQDPGLGLRLIYFSYDVKMKEKGDIPEGYSVSREKKERFSLILESASTNQTSMYLCASSFFLLSTEAFFGQGTRLTVV.

This clonotype was counted at least ten times. The chain has TRBV15 and TRBJ2-2; D is ambiguous. This CDR3 has 14 amino acids. The germline V gene encodes CDR1 LNHNV and CDR2 YYDKDF (reference sequence). Trimming removed 2 bases at V and 4 bases at J, with 8 bases between. CDR3: CATSRTEFTGELFF. As DNA, the CDR3 is TGTGCCACCAGCAGAACGGAGTTCACCGGGGAGCTGTTTTTT.

In its sample, this clonotype was seen many times. This sequence joins TRBV28 and TRBJ2-7; 7 positions agree with TRBD2. Germline lookup yields CDR1 MDHEN and CDR2 SYDVKM. CDR3 length equals 14 residues. After removal of 3 bases from V and 7 bases from J, the junction contained 9 bases not matched to a gene. CDR3 sequence (DNA): TGTGCCAGCAGTTTGGCGGGAGTGGGGTGGGAGCAGTACTTC. This translates into CASSLAGVGWEQYF.

This clonotype was counted ten times or more. V usage is TRBV20-1 and J usage is TRBJ2-1; TRBD2 matches at 7 bases. The CDR3 covers 13 residues. The V gene's germline CDR1 is DFQATT and CDR2 SNEGSKA (reference sequence). V was clipped by 7 bases and J by 5 bases; unmatched bases: 8. In nucleotides, the CDR3 is TGCAGTGAGGGGCCTAGCGGTAACAATGAGCAGTTCTTC. Translating gives CSEGPSGNNEQFF.

CDR3 residues: CASSFVVGTSLFEQYF. In DNA form, the CDR3 reads TGTGCCAGCAGTTTTGTCGTCGGGACTTCACTATTCGAGCAGTACTTC. V gene TRBV28 combines with J gene TRBJ2-7; perhaps TRBD2 as D (6 bases). The germline V gene has CDR1 MDHEN and CDR2 SYDVKM. Trimming pared 3 bases from V and 6 bases from J, leaving 21 bases between. The CDR3 has 16 residues.

This clonotype showed up just a few times. The J gene is TRBJ1-4, the V gene TRBV20-1; D unresolved. This CDR3 is 13 amino acids long. The V end lost 2 bases, the J end lost 1 base, and 5 bases lay between the germline ends. Germline V gene data show CDR1 as DFQATT and CDR2 as SNEGSKA (reference sequence). DNA for the CDR3: TGCAGTGCTAGATCTCTAACTAATGAAAAACTGTTTTTT. The encoded protein is CSARSLTNEKLFF.

Regarding this clonotype: This may come from a read error, since a much larger clone is one base off. V and J are TRBV6-1 and TRBJ2-5; D remains unclear. Per the germline V gene, CDR1 is MNHNS and CDR2 is SASEGT. The CDR3 is 15 residues long. Trimming removed 1 base at V and 4 bases at J, with 13 bases between. The CDR3 DNA sequence: TGTGCCAGCAGTGAAGTGCCAGCGATTGGAGAGACCCAGTACTTC. It is translated as CASSEVPAIGETQYF.

This clonotype has ten or more counts. The chain couples TRBV27 to TRBJ1-4, with D unclear. Germline CDR1 and CDR2: MNHEY and SMNVEV (reference sequence). This CDR3 region has 16 residues. Between the trimmed V and J ends, which lost 2 bases and 10 bases, there was a span of 20 bases. In DNA, the CDR3 is TGTGCCAGCAGTTTACTGAGTGCGGTCGGGCTCGGAAAACTGTTTTTT. It codes for CASSLLSAVGLGKLFF.

The sample holds many counts of this clonotype. The chain carries TRBV12-5 and TRBJ2-7, with unresolved D. CDR1 is LGHNT and CDR2 is FRNRAP in the germline V gene. V was cut by 1 base and J by 1 base, with 2 bases left in between. The CDR3 covers 12 residues. DNA of the CDR3: TGTGCTAGTGGTTTGGGGTCCTACGAGCAGTACTTC. Amino acids: CASGLGSYEQYF.

The V gene is TRBV19, the J gene TRBJ2-7, with D perhaps given as TRBD1 or TRBD2 (7 bases each). V dropped 5 bases and J dropped 3 bases, with 14 bases sitting between them. The CDR3 has 14 amino acids. Germline V CDR1 and CDR2: LNHDA, SQIVND (reference sequence). The CDR3 DNA reads as TGTGCCAGTAGTCCAGGGGGGGACAACTACGAGCAGTACTTC. Protein: CASSPGGDNYEQYF.